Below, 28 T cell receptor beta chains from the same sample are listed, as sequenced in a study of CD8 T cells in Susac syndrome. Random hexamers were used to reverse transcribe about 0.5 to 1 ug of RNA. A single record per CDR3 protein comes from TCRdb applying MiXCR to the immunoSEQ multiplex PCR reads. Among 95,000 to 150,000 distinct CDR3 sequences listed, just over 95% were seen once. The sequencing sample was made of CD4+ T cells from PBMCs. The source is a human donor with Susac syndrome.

CDR3 region: CATPPAGGGADTQYF. The DNA for the CDR3 is TGTGCCACCCCTCCGGCGGGAGGTGGCGCAGATACGCAGTATTTT. The chain couples TRBV12-3 or TRBV12-4 to TRBJ2-3; 8 bases match TRBD2. The CDR3 loop spans 15 amino acids. V trimming: 10 bases; J trimming: 4 bases; junction bases outside the gene matches: 13.

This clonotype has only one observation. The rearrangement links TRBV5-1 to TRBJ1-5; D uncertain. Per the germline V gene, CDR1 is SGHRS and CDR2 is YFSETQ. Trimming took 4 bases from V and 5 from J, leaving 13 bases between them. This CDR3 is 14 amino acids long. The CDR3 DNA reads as TGCGCCAGCAGCAGGAGCGCTCCGGATCAGCCCCAGCATTTT. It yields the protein CASSRSAPDQPQHF.

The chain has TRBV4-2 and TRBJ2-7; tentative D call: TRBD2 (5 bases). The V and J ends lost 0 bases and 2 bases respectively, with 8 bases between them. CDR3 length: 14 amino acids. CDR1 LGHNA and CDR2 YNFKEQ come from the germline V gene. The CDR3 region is CASSQDEGPYEQYF. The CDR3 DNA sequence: TGTGCCAGCAGCCAAGACGAGGGTCCCTACGAGCAGTACTTC.

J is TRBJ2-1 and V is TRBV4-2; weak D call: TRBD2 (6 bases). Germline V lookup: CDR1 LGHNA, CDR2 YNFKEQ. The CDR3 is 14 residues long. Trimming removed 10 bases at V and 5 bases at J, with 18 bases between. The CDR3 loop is CATSRSERDNEQFF. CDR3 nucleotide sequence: TGTGCCACCTCAAGGTCGGAGCGGGACAATGAGCAGTTCTTC.

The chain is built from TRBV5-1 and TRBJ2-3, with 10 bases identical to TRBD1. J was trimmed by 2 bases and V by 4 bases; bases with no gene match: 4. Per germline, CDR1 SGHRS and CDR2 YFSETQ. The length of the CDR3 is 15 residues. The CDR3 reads CASSPGTGVTDTQYF. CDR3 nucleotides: TGCGCCAGCAGCCCCGGGACAGGGGTCACAGATACGCAGTATTTT.

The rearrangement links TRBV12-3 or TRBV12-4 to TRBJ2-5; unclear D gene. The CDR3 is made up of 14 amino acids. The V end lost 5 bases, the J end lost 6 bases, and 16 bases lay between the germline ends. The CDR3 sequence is CASSPNPELQTQYF. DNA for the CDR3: TGTGCCAGCAGTCCCAACCCTGAATTGCAGACCCAGTACTTC.

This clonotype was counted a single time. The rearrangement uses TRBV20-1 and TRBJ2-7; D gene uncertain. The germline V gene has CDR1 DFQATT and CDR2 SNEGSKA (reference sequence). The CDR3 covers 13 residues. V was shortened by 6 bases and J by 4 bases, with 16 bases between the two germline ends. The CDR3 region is CSAPGVPSYEQYF. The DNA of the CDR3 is TGCAGTGCCCCTGGGGTACCCTCATACGAGCAGTACTTC.

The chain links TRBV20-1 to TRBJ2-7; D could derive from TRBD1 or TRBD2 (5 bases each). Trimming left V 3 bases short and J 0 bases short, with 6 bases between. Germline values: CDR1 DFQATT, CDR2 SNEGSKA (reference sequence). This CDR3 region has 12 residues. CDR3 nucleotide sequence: TGCAGTGCTAGTGGGACCTCCTACGAGCAGTACTTC. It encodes CSASGTSYEQYF.

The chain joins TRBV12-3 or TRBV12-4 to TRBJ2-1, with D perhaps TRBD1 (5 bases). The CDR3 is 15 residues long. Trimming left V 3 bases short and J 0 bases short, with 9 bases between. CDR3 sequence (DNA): TGTGCCAGCAGTTTCGGACATCCCTCCTACAATGAGCAGTTCTTC. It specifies CASSFGHPSYNEQFF.

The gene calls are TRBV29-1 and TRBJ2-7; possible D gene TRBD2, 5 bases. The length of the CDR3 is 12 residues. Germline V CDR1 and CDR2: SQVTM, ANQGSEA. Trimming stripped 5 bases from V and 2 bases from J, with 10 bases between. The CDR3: CSVNTGTYEQYF. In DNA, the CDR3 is TGCAGCGTTAATACGGGAACCTACGAGCAGTACTTC.

In DNA, the CDR3 is TGTGCCACCAGCACGGGGACTAGCGGGAGAGGAGGGAACATTCAGTACTTC. This gives the protein CATSTGTSGRGGNIQYF. V usage is TRBV15 and J usage is TRBJ2-4; TRBD2 agrees at 14 bases. V was clipped by 4 bases and J by 7 bases; unmatched bases: 9. The CDR3 runs to 17 residues. CDR1 and CDR2 (germline): LNHNV, YYDKDF (reference sequence).

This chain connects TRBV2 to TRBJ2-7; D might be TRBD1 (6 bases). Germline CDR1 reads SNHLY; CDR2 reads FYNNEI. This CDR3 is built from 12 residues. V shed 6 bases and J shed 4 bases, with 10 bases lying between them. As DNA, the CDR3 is TGTGCCAGCAGAGTCGGACAGTACGAGCAGTACTTC. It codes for CASRVGQYEQYF.

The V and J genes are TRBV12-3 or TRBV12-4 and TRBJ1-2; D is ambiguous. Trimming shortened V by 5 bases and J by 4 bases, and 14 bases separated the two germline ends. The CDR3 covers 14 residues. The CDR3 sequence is CASSVDGRFYGYTF. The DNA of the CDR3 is TGTGCCAGCAGTGTCGACGGTCGCTTCTATGGCTACACCTTC.

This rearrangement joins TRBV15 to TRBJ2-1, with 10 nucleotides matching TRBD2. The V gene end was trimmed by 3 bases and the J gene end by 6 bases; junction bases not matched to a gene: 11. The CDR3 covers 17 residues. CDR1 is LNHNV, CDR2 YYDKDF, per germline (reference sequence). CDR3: CATSSKASGRIGNEQFF. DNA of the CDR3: TGTGCCACCAGCAGTAAGGCTAGCGGGAGAATTGGCAATGAGCAGTTCTTC.

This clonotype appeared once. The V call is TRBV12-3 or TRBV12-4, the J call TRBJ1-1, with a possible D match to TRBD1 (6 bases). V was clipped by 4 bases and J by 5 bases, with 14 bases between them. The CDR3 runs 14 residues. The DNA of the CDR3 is TGTGCCAGCAGTTACAGGGTGGAAGAGACTGAAGCTTTCTTT. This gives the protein CASSYRVEETEAFF.

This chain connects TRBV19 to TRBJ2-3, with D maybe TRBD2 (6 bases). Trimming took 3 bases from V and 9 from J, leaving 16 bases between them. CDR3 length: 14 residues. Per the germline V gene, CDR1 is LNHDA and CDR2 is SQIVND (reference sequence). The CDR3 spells CASSIHGRNSTQYF. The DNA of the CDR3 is TGTGCCAGTAGTATCCACGGGAGAAATTCCACGCAGTATTTT.

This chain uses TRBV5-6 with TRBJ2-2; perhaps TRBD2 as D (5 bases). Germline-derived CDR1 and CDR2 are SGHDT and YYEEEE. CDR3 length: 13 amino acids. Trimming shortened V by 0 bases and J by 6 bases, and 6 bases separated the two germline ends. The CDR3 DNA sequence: TGTGCCAGCAGCTTGGTCGGGGCCGGGGAGCTGTTTTTT. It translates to CASSLVGAGELFF.

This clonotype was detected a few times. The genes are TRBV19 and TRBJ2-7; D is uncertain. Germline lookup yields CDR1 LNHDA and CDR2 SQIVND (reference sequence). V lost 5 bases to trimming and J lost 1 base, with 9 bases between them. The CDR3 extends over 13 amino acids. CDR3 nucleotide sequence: TGTGCCAGTAGTCCGGGCCTTTCCTACGAGCAGTACTTC. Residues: CASSPGLSYEQYF.

CDR3 DNA: TGTGCCAGCAGTCTTCCGACCGGAGCGGACAATCAGCCCCAGCATTTT. Translation: CASSLPTGADNQPQHF. The chain joins TRBV28 to TRBJ1-5; D unclear. Per germline, CDR1 MDHEN and CDR2 SYDVKM. CDR3 length equals 16 residues. V lost 5 bases and J 3 bases, leaving 17 bases between the germline ends.

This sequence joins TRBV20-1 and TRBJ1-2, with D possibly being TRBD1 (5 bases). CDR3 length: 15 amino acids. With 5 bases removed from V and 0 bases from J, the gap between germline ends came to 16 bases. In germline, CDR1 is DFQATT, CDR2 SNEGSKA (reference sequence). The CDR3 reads CSAGAGVDPNYGYTF. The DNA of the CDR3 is TGCAGTGCTGGGGCGGGAGTGGACCCTAACTATGGCTACACCTTC.

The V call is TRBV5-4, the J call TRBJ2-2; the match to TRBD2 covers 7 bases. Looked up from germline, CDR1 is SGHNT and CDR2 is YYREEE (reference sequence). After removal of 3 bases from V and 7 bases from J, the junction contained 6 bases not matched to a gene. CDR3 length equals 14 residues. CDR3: CASSSKRGIGELFF. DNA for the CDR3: TGTGCCAGCAGCTCTAAGCGGGGAATCGGGGAGCTGTTTTTT.

CDR3 in amino acids: CASSLGGEETQYF. CDR3 nucleotide sequence: TGTGCCAGCAGCTTAGGCGGAGAAGAGACCCAGTACTTC. J is TRBJ2-5 and V is TRBV13, with D unresolved. The CDR3 runs 13 residues. Germline V lookup: CDR1 PRHDT, CDR2 FYEKMQ (reference sequence). The V end was cut by 0 bases, the J end by 3 bases, with 5 bases between.

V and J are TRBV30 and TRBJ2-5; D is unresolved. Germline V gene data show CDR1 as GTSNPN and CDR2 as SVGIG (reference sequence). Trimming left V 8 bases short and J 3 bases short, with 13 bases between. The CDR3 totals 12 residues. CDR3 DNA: TGTGCCACCCGGACGGACGAAGAGACCCAGTACTTC. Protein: CATRTDEETQYF.

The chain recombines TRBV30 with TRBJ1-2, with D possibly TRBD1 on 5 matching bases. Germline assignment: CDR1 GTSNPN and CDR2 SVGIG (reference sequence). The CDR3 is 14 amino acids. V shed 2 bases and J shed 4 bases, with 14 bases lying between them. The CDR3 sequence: CAWSSPRGGYGYTF. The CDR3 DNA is TGTGCCTGGAGTAGCCCCCGGGGGGGCTATGGCTACACCTTC.

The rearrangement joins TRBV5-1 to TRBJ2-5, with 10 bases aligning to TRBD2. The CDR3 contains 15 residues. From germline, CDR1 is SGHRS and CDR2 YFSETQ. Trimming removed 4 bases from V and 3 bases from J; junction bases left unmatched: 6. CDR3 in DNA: TGCGCCAGCAGCCCGACTAGCGGGCCTAAAGAGACCCAGTACTTC. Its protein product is CASSPTSGPKETQYF.

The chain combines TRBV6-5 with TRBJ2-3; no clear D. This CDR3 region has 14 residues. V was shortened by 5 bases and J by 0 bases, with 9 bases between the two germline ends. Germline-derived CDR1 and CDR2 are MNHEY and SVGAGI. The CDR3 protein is CASSRDRSTDTQYF. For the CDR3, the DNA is TGTGCCAGCAGTCGTGACCGGAGCACAGATACGCAGTATTTT.

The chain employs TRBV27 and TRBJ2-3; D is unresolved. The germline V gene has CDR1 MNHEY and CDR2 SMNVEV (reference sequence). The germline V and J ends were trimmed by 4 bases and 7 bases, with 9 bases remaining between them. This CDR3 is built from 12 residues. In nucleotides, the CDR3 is TGTGCCAGCAGTTCGTTTACGAATACGCAGTATTTT. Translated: CASSSFTNTQYF.

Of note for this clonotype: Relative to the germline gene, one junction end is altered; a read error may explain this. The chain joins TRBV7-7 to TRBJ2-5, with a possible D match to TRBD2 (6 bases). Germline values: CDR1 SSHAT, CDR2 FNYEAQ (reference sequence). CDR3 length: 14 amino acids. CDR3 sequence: CASSPGTSVETQYF. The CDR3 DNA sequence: TGTGCTAGCAGCCCTGGGACTTCGGTGGAGACCCAGTACTTC. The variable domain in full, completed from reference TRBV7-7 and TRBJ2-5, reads GAGVSQSPRYKVTKRGQDVTLRCDPISSHATLYWYQQALGQGPEFLTYFNYEAQPDKSGLPSDRFSAERPEGSISTLTIQRTEQRDSAMYRCASSPGTSVETQYFGPGTRLLVL.